This TCR beta chain is from a study of Graves' ophthalmopathy and Graves' hyperthyroidism. This clonotype was seen more than once but under ten times. Amplification of the TCR beta CDR3 regions used RNA transcripts (as template). The authors performed first-round RT-PCR with HTBI primers and then a second-round multiplex PCR. TCRdb passed the multiplex PCR reads through MiXCR, listing each CDR3 protein once. This repertoire shows 500,000 to 700,000 distinct CDR3 sequences, approximately 35% found once; its top ten account for about 4%. The CDR3 covers 14 residues. Germline V gene data show CDR1 as ENHRY and CDR2 as SYGVKD. V was pared by 6 bases and J by 2 bases, with 4 bases of the junction left unmatched.

Input material: peripheral blood or thyroid tissue (not recorded which). This sequence joins TRBV10-3 and TRBJ2-5; 9 positions agree with TRBD1. The clonotype was recovered from an adult man with Graves' hyperthyroidism. The CDR3 is CAISRDRGQETQYF. The CDR3 region has the DNA TGTGCCATCAGCAGAGACAGGGGGCAAGAGACCCAGTACTTC.